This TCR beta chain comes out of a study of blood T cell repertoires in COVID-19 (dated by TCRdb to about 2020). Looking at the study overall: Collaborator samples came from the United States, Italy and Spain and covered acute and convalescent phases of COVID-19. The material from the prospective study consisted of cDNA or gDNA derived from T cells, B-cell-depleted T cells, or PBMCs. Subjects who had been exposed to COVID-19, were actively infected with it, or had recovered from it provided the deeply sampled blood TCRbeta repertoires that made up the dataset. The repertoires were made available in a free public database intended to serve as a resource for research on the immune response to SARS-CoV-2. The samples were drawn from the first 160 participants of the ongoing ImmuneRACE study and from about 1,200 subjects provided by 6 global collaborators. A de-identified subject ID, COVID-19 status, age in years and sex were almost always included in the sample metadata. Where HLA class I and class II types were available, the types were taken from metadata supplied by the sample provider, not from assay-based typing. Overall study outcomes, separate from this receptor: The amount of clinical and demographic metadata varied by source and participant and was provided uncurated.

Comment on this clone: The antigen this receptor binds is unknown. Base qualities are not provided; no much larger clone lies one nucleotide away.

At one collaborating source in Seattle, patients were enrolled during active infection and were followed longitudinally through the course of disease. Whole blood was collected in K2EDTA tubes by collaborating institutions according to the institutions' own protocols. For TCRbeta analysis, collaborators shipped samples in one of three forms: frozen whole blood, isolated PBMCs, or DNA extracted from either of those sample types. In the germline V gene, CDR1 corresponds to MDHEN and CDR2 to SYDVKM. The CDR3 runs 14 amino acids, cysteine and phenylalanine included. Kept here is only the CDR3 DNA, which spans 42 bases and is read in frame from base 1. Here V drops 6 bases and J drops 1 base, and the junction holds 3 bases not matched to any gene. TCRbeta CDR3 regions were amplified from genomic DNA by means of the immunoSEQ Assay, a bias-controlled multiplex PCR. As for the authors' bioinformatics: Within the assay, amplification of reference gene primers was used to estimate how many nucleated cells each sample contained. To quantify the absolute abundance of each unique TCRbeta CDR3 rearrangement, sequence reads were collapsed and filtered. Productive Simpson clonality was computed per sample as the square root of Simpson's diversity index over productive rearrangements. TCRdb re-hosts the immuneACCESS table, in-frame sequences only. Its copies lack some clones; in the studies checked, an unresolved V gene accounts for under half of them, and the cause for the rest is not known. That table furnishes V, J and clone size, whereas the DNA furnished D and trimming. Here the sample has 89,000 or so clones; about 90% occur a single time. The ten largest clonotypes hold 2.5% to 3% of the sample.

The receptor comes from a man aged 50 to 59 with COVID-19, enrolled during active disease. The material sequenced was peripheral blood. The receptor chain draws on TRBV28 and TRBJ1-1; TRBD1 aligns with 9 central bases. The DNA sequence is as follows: TGTGCCAGCAGGCTGGGACAGGGGAACACTGAAGCTTTCTTT. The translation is CASRLGQGNTEAFF.